The TCR beta chain under discussion was sequenced for a study of blood T cells in healthy people across ages. Regarding the study as a whole: Expanded clonotype changes were possibly confounded by unknown donor CMV status. More naive CD4+ cells and higher diversity marked long-lived donors relative to aged donors. Since the PBMCs were unsorted, naive and antigen-experienced cells could not be conclusively compared.

Remarks on this clonotype: The antigen remains unidentified.

The V and J ends lost 8 bases and 8 bases respectively, with 19 bases between them. The length of the CDR3 is 14 residues. Germline values: CDR1 SNHLY, CDR2 FYNNEI. Primers used in a second PCR of about 6 to 12 cycles were a sample-barcoded 5' primer and a J-beta primer mix. Every cDNA was tagged by a template-switch adaptor with 12 random nucleotides. TCRdb reprocessed the 5' RACE reads with MiXCR, giving one entry per CDR3 protein. The sample contains about 580,000 distinct CDR3 sequences, more than 45% of which appear only once. The chain employs TRBV2 and TRBJ2-1; D is possibly TRBD1 (6 bases). The material sequenced was blood. This TCR was sampled from a man older than 75 in good health. In DNA form, the CDR3 reads TGTGCCAGCTTTGGTGACAGGATTGGCGATGAGCAGTTCTTC. Encoded protein: CASFGDRIGDEQFF.